Listed below are T cell receptor beta chains from one sample, sequenced in a study of PD-1 blockade in mismatch repair-deficient tumors. Sequencing used immunoSEQ multiplex PCR; TCRdb keeps in-frame clones, though not all of them. The repertoire holds around 120,000 clones, with around 86% as singletons. This specimen was peripheral blood, taken 44 weeks after starting pembrolizumab. Source of these receptors: an adult with mismatch repair-deficient cancer. Each CDR3 is given with its conserved first and last residue. The order of the fields is V gene, clone size, J gene, D gene, CDR3 protein, CDR3 DNA. D genes are given only for firm matches. Clone sizes are given selectively: once, few, many, or a class where the clone is expanded.

>TRBV6-1|NA|TRBJ1-4|TRBD1
CASSEVVGQGGNEKLFF
TGTGCCAGCAGTGAAGTCGTAGGACAGGGTGGAAATGAAAAACTGTTTTTT
>TRBV11-3|NA|TRBJ2-7|NA
CASSPIAASSYEQYF
TGTGCCAGCAGTCCAATAGCGGCGAGCTCCTACGAGCAGTACTTC
>TRBV27|few|TRBJ2-6|NA
CASSSIGQGLGANVLTF
TGTGCCAGCAGCTCAATTGGCCAGGGCCTCGGGGCCAACGTCCTGACTTTC
>TRBV9|once|TRBJ1-2|NA
CASSAAGTHSYGYTF
TGTGCCAGCAGCGCGGCCGGGACACACTCCTATGGCTACACCTTC
>TRBV19|NA|TRBJ2-1|NA
CASSIDVREFNEQFF
TGTGCCAGTAGTATAGATGTGCGGGAATTCAATGAGCAGTTCTTC
>TRBV11-2|NA|TRBJ2-7|TRBD2
CASSLDPGLAGGPLRYEQYF
TGTGCCAGCAGCTTAGACCCTGGACTAGCGGGAGGCCCACTCAGGTACGAGCAGTACTTC
>TRBV29-1|NA|TRBJ1-2|TRBD1
CSVVTGTGFYGYTF
TGCAGCGTTGTAACCGGGACAGGGTTTTATGGCTACACCTTC
>TRBV11-3|NA|TRBJ1-1|NA
CASSYQGIWDSTEAFF
TGTGCCAGCAGCTATCAGGGGATTTGGGATAGCACTGAAGCTTTCTTT
>TRBV10-2|NA|TRBJ2-7|NA
CASTSRVDSAYEQYF
TGCGCCAGCACCTCAAGAGTAGACTCTGCATACGAGCAGTACTTC
>TRBV7-9|NA|TRBJ2-7|NA
CASSLVSWGSFYEQYF
TGTGCCAGCAGCTTAGTATCGTGGGGGTCTTTCTACGAGCAGTACTTC
>TRBV4-1|NA|TRBJ1-4|NA
CASSQGRGFEKLFF
TGCGCCAGCAGCCAAGGAAGAGGTTTTGAAAAACTGTTTTTT
>TRBV7-3|NA|TRBJ2-1|NA
CASSLMRTGFSNEQFF
TGTGCCAGCAGCTTAATGAGAACAGGGTTTTCCAATGAGCAGTTCTTC
>TRBV14|NA|TRBJ2-6|NA
CASSPLSAGANVLTF
TGTGCCAGCAGCCCCCTCTCAGCTGGGGCCAACGTCCTGACTTTC
>TRBV10-1|NA|TRBJ1-2|NA
CASSGKTYGYTF
TGCGCCAGCAGTGGAAAGACCTATGGCTACACCTTC
>TRBV18|NA|TRBJ1-2|NA
CASSPLSGQYYGYTF
TGTGCCAGCTCACCCTTAAGTGGGCAGTACTATGGCTACACCTTC
>TRBV6-1|NA|TRBJ2-1|TRBD2
CASSPTSGSVYEQFF
TGTGCCAGCAGCCCGACTAGCGGGAGTGTTTATGAGCAGTTCTTC
>TRBV4-1|NA|TRBJ1-1|NA
CASSQERHTEAFF
TGCGCCAGCAGCCAAGAAAGACACACTGAAGCTTTCTTT
>TRBV4-2|NA|TRBJ1-5|TRBD1
CASSQRDRQPQHF
TGTGCCAGCAGCCAGAGGGACAGGCAGCCCCAGCATTTT
>TRBV15|NA|TRBJ2-5|TRBD1
CATSTPPGAGGQETQYF
TGTGCCACCAGCACCCCCCCAGGGGCAGGGGGCCAAGAGACCCAGTACTTC
>TRBV29-1|NA|TRBJ1-4|NA
CSVSSKGRVGEKLFF
TGCAGCGTTTCGTCCAAGGGACGGGTGGGTGAAAAACTGTTTTTT
>TRBV19|NA|TRBJ2-3|TRBD2
CASSIGEGTGTDTQYF
TGTGCCAGTAGTATAGGGGAGGGGACGGGCACAGATACGCAGTATTTT
>TRBV4-1|NA|TRBJ2-5|NA
CASSQSWGKETQYF
TGCGCCAGCAGCCAATCATGGGGGAAAGAGACCCAGTACTTC
>TRBV27|NA|TRBJ2-2|TRBD2
CASLGGATGELFF
TGTGCCAGCCTGGGAGGGGCCACCGGGGAGCTGTTTTTT
>TRBV7-6|NA|TRBJ2-2|NA
CASSLAGVTGELFF
TGTGCCAGCAGCTTAGCGGGAGTCACCGGGGAGCTGTTTTTT
>TRBV6-6|NA|TRBJ2-7|NA
CASSYRQDEQYF
TGTGCCAGCAGTTATCGGCAGGACGAGCAGTACTTC
>TRBV5-1|NA|TRBJ2-2|TRBD1
CASSLLTGGTWGGELFF
TGCGCCAGCAGCCTCCTGACAGGGGGTACTTGGGGCGGGGAGCTGTTTTTT
>TRBV29-1|NA|TRBJ2-3|NA
CSVEGDRRDTQYF
TGCAGCGTTGAGGGCGACAGGAGAGATACGCAGTATTTT
>TRBV5-6|NA|TRBJ2-5|TRBD2
CASSGGSGREETQYF
TGTGCCAGCAGCGGTGGGAGCGGGAGGGAAGAGACCCAGTACTTC
>TRBV5-4|NA|TRBJ2-5|NA
CASSLIYGIGTQYF
TGTGCCAGCAGCTTGATTTATGGAATCGGGACCCAGTACTTC
>TRBV2|NA|TRBJ1-5|NA
CASRRAVSSPQHF
TGTGCCAGCAGGAGGGCAGTTAGCTCTCCCCAGCATTTT
>TRBV5-4|NA|TRBJ2-7|NA
CASSSNTGTPFYEQYF
TGTGCCAGCAGCTCAAATACAGGGACTCCTTTCTACGAGCAGTACTTC
>TRBV6-1|NA|TRBJ1-2|NA
CASSDGRKEGYTF
TGTGCCAGCAGTGATGGCAGGAAAGAGGGCTACACCTTC
>TRBV18|NA|TRBJ1-1|NA
CASSRDGKNTEAFF
TGTGCCAGCTCAAGGGACGGAAAGAACACTGAAGCTTTCTTT
>TRBV13|NA|TRBJ2-7|TRBD2
CASSLRGGLAGSYEQYF
TGTGCCAGCAGCTTAAGGGGTGGACTAGCGGGTTCCTACGAGCAGTACTTC
>TRBV28|NA|TRBJ1-1|NA
CASSFSVNTEAFF
TGTGCCAGCAGTTTTTCTGTGAACACTGAAGCTTTCTTT
>TRBV6-1|NA|TRBJ2-7|TRBD2
CASSELAGGSYEQYF
TGTGCCAGCAGTGAACTAGCGGGAGGATCCTACGAGCAGTACTTC
>TRBV5-4|few|TRBJ1-2|NA
CASSLGRGAYGYTF
TGTGCCAGCAGCCTTGGCAGGGGAGCTTATGGCTACACCTTC
>TRBV28|NA|TRBJ1-1|NA
CASSLPARQQLNTEAFF
TGTGCCAGCAGTTTACCCGCTCGACAGCAGTTGAACACTGAAGCTTTCTTT
>TRBV5-1|NA|TRBJ1-2|NA
CASSWGGKLGGYTF
TGCGCCAGCAGCTGGGGCGGCAAATTGGGTGGCTACACCTTC
>TRBV5-1|NA|TRBJ1-1|NA
CASSLGHRNTEAFF
TGCGCCAGCAGCTTGGGGCACCGGAACACTGAAGCTTTCTTT
>TRBV9|NA|TRBJ2-7|TRBD1
CASSASSRGTGSYEQYF
TGTGCCAGCAGCGCCTCGTCGAGGGGGACAGGGTCCTACGAGCAGTACTTC
>TRBV4-1|once|TRBJ2-5|NA
CASSQGGRETQYF
TGCGCCAGCAGCCAAGGGGGGCGAGAGACCCAGTACTTC
>TRBV4-3|once|TRBJ1-1|NA
CASSQDASEAFF
TGCGCCAGCAGCCAAGACGCCTCTGAAGCTTTCTTT
>TRBV13|NA|TRBJ2-5|TRBD2
CASSGRGTLAGRQETQYF
TGTGCCAGCAGCGGTAGGGGTACGCTAGCGGGAAGACAAGAGACCCAGTACTTC